The rows below give T cell receptor beta chains drawn from one sample of a study of cytomegalovirus exposure and HLA in healthy donors. Assay: immunoSEQ multiplex PCR; the TCRdb copy retains only in-frame clones and omits some. The sample carries about 160,000 clones, 84% recorded once. The source material was PBMCs. Every receptor here comes from a man between 18 and 29 years old in good health and CMV-seronegative. Each CDR3 is given with its conserved first and last residue. Each record gives: CDR3 length, D gene, clone size, V gene, J gene, CDR3 protein, CDR3 DNA. The D gene is left open where the match is weak. Not all rows give a size; the values are once, few, many and, for expanded clones, a class.

length: 15
D: TRBD2
size: .
V: TRBV5-4
J: TRBJ2-7
CDR3: CASSPPGLVGDEQYF
DNA: TGTGCCAGCAGCCCGCCGGGACTAGTTGGAGACGAGCAGTACTTC

length: 16
D: .
size: .
V: TRBV15
J: TRBJ1-1
CDR3: CATSRDYGGSGTEAFF
DNA: TGTGCCACCAGCAGAGATTATGGGGGCTCGGGCACTGAAGCTTTCTTT

length: 14
D: TRBD1
size: .
V: TRBV27
J: TRBJ2-7
CDR3: CASSRTGGTYEQYF
DNA: TGTGCCAGCAGTCGTACAGGGGGAACCTACGAGCAGTACTTC

length: 17
D: .
size: .
V: TRBV7-9
J: TRBJ1-3
CDR3: CASRNLESTAGGNTIYF
DNA: TGTGCCAGCCGCAACCTAGAGAGTACCGCGGGAGGAAACACCATATATTTT

length: 14
D: TRBD1
size: .
V: TRBV9
J: TRBJ1-1
CDR3: CASSPGTGITEAFF
DNA: TGTGCCAGCAGCCCCGGGACAGGGATTACTGAAGCTTTCTTT

length: 15
D: .
size: .
V: TRBV5-1
J: TRBJ2-5
CDR3: CASSLVRTGLETQYF
DNA: TGCGCCAGCAGCTTGGTCCGCACAGGGTTAGAGACCCAGTACTTC

length: 14
D: .
size: once
V: TRBV7-9
J: TRBJ1-4
CDR3: CASSETVLNEKLFF
DNA: TGTGCCAGCAGTGAGACAGTCCTTAATGAAAAACTGTTTTTT

length: 13
D: .
size: once
V: TRBV2
J: TRBJ2-7
CDR3: CASSSGQSYEQYF
DNA: TGTGCCAGCAGTTCCGGACAGAGCTACGAGCAGTACTTC

length: 16
D: .
size: .
V: TRBV6-5
J: TRBJ1-2
CDR3: CASSYTGGRVGGGYTF
DNA: TGTGCCAGCAGTTACACCGGTGGAAGGGTCGGAGGGGGCTACACCTTC

length: 16
D: TRBD1
size: .
V: TRBV28
J: TRBJ2-7
CDR3: CASRGLPGQGAYEQYF
DNA: TGTGCCAGCAGGGGATTACCGGGACAGGGAGCCTACGAGCAGTACTTC

length: 15
D: .
size: .
V: TRBV7-9
J: TRBJ1-5
CDR3: CASSPGTPGPQPQHF
DNA: TGTGCCAGCAGTCCCGGGACACCGGGTCCCCAGCCCCAGCATTTT

length: 13
D: TRBD1
size: .
V: TRBV7-9
J: TRBJ2-7
CDR3: CASSFGTGYEQYF
DNA: TGTGCCAGCAGCTTTGGGACAGGGTACGAGCAGTACTTC